This section outlines one T cell receptor (beta chain) sequence together with its context. Per the study methods: Reference gene primer amplification yielded estimated nucleated cell counts. Profiling relied on immunoSEQ multiplex PCR, and the TCRdb table lists in-frame clones only, not all of them. Clone size and V and J calls were adopted from that table, with D and trimming inferred from the DNA. The sample includes approximately 320,000 clones, roughly 89% seen only once; the top ten take 11%. Enrolment of Seattle patients took place during active infection, and they were followed longitudinally. This sample was taken from a study of blood T cell repertoires in COVID-19. The overall study: Some COVID-19 samples were acute and others convalescent; all came from the United States, Italy and Spain. PBMCs, B-cell-depleted T cells, or T cells provided the cDNA or gDNA that made up the material.

This CDR3 comprises 15 residues. The V segment lost 4 bases and the J segment 8 bases; nucleotides outside the gene matches: 13. Germline-derived CDR1 and CDR2 are SGHDN and FVKESK. The sequencing input was peripheral blood. The gene calls are TRBV14 and TRBJ1-2, with 7 bases lining up with TRBD1. This receptor was identified in a woman younger than 45 with COVID-19, enrolled during active disease. The CDR3 DNA sequence: TGTGCCAGCAGCCCTTTATTAAAGGGGGCGAGGGGCTACACCTTC. It is translated as CASSPLLKGARGYTF.